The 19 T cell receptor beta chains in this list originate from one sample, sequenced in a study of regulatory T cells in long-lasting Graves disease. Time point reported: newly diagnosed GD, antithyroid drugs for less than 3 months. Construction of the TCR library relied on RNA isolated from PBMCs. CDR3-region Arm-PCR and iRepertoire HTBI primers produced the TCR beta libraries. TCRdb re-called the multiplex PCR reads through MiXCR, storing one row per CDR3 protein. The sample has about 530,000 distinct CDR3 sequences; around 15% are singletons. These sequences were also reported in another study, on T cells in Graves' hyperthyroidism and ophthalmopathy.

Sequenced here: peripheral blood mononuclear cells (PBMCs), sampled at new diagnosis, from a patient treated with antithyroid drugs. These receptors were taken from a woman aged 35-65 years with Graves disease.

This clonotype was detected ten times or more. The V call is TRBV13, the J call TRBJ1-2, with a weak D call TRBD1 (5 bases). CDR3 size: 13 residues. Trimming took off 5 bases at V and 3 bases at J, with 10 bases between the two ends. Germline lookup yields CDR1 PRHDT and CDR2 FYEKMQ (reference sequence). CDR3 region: CASSPGHHYGYTF. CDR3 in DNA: TGTGCCAGCAGCCCCGGACACCACTATGGCTACACCTTC.

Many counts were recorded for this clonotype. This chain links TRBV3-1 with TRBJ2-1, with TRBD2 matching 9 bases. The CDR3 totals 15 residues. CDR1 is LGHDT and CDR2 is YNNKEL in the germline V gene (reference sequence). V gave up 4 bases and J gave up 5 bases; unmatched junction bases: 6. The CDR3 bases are TGTGCCAGCAGCCTAACTAGCGGGCGTGACAATGAGCAGTTCTTC. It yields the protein CASSLTSGRDNEQFF.

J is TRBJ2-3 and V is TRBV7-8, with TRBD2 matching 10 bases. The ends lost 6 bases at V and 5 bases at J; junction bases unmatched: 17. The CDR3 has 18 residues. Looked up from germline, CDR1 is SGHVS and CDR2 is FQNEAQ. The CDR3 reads CASRQDPTWSGGEDTQYF. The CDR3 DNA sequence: TGTGCCAGCAGACAAGATCCGACTTGGAGCGGGGGGGAAGATACGCAGTATTTT.

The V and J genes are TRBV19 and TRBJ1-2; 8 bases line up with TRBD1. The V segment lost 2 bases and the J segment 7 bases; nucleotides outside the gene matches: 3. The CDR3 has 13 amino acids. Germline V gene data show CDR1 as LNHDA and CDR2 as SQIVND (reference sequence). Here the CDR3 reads CASSIPGGSGYTF. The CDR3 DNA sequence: TGTGCCAGTAGTATACCAGGGGGCAGTGGCTACACCTTC.

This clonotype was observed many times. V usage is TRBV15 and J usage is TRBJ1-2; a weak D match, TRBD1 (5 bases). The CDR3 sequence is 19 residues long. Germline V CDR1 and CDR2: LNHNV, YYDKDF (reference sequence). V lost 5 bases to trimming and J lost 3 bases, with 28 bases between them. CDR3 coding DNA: TGTGCCACCAGCGTCGGCTTTCTCGCCCCCGGACAACTGGACTATGGCTACACCTTC. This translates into CATSVGFLAPGQLDYGYTF.

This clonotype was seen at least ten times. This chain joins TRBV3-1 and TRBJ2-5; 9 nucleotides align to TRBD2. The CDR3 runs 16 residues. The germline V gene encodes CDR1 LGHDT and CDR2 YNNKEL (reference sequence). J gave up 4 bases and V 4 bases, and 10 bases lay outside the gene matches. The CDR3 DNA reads TGTGCCAGCAGCCCCGTTGGCGGGGGGGGTGGAGAGACCCAGTACTTC. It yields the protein CASSPVGGGGGETQYF.

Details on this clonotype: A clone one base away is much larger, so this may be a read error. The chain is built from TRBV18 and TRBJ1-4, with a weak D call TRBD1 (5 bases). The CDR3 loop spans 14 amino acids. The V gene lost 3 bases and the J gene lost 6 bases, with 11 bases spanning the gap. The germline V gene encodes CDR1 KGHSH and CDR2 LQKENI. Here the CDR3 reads CASSPGTLDEKLFF. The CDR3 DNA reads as TGTGCCAGCTCACCTGGGACCCTGGATGAAAAACTGTTTTTT. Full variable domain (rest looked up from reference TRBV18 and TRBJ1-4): NAGVMQNPRHLVRRRGQEARLRCSPMKGHSHVYWYRQLPEEGLKFMVYLQKENIIDESGMPKERFSAEFPKEGPSILRIQQVVRGDSAAYFCASSPGTLDEKLFFGSGTQLSVL.

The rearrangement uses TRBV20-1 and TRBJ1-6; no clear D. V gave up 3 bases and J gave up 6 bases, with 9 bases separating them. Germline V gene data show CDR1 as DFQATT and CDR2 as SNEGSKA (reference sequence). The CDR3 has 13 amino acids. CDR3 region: CSARESFNSPLHF. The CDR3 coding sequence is TGCAGTGCTAGGGAGTCTTTTAATTCACCCCTCCACTTT.

CDR3: CSARAADFNEKLFF. In DNA form, the CDR3 reads TGCAGTGCTAGAGCGGCAGACTTTAATGAAAAACTGTTTTTT. The chain employs TRBV20-1 and TRBJ1-4; D is ambiguous. The V gene lost 1 base and the J gene lost 4 bases, with 10 bases spanning the gap. This CDR3 is built from 14 residues. CDR1 is DFQATT, CDR2 SNEGSKA, per germline (reference sequence).

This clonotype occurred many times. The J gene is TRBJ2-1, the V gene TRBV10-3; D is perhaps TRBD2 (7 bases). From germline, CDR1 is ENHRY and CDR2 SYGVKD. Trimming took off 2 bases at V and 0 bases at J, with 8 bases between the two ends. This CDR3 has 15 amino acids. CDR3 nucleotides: TGTGCCATCAGTGAGGCGGGGGCCTCCTACAATGAGCAGTTCTTC. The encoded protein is CAISEAGASYNEQFF.

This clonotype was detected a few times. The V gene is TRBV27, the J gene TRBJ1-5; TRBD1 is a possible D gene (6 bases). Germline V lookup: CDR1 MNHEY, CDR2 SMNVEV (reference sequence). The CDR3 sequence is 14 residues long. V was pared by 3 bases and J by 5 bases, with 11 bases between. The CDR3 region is CASSFSGGDQPQHF. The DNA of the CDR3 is TGTGCCAGCAGTTTTTCGGGGGGCGATCAGCCCCAGCATTTT.

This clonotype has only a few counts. The DNA of the CDR3 is TGTGCCAGCAGCCCGCTCAGGGGGGACCCCGAAAAACTGTTTTTT. This translates into CASSPLRGDPEKLFF. This chain connects TRBV7-6 to TRBJ1-4; 7 positions agree with TRBD1. V lost 5 bases, J lost 8 bases, and 11 bases stayed unmatched. The CDR3 runs 15 residues. Germline assignment: CDR1 SGHVS and CDR2 FNYEAQ.

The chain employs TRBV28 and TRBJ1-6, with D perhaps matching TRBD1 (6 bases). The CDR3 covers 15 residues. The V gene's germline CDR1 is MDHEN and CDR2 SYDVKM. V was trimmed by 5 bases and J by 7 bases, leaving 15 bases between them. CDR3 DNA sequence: TGTGCCAGCAGTCTGACAGGCTCCTCGAATTCACCCCTCCACTTT. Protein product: CASSLTGSSNSPLHF. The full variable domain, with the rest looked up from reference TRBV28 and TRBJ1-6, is DVKVTQSSRYLVKRTGEKVFLECVQDMDHENMFWYRQDPGLGLRLIYFSYDVKMKEKGDIPEGYSVSREKKERFSLILESASTNQTSMYLCASSLTGSSNSPLHFGNGTRLTVT.

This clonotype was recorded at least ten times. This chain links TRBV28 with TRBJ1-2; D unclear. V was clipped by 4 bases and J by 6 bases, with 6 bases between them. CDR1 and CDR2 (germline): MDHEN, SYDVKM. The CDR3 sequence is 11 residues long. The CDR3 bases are TGTGCCAGCAGTTCTGTGGATGGCTACACCTTC. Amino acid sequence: CASSSVDGYTF.

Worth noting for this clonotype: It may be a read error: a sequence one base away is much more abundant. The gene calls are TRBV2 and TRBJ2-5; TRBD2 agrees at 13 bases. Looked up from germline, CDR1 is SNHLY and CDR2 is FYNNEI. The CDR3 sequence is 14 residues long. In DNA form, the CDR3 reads TGTGCCAGCGCGGGACTAGCGGGGCAAGAGGCCCAGTACTTC. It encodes CASAGLAGQEAQYF.

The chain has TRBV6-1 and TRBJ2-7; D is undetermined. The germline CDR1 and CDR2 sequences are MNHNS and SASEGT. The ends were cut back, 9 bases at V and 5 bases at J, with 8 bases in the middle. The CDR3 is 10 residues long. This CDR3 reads CASGPNEQYF. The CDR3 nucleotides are TGTGCCAGTGGCCCGAACGAGCAGTACTTC.

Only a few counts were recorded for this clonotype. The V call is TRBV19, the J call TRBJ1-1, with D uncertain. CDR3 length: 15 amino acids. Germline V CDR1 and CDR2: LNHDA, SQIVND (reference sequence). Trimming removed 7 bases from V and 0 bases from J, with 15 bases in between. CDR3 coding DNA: TGTGCCAGTAAAAGGCAAAGGGATGTGAACACTGAAGCTTTCTTT. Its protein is CASKRQRDVNTEAFF.

CDR3 protein: CASSVVGSGGAEQFF. In nucleotides, the CDR3 is TGTGCCAGCAGCGTAGTGGGTAGCGGGGGGGCGGAGCAGTTCTTC. The V gene is TRBV9, the J gene TRBJ2-1, with 11 bases matching TRBD2. The J segment lost 10 bases and the V segment lost 0 bases, leaving 6 bases of the junction unmatched. Germline V lookup: CDR1 SGDLS, CDR2 YYNGEE. The CDR3 has 15 amino acids.

CDR3 DNA sequence: TGTGCCAGTAGGAGAGTCGGGGGTCAAGCAGATACGCAGTATTTT. This codes for CASRRVGGQADTQYF. This chain connects TRBV19 to TRBJ2-3; maybe TRBD2 (6 bases). Trimming shortened V by 6 bases and J by 4 bases, and 17 bases separated the two germline ends. The CDR3 contains 15 residues. From germline, CDR1 is LNHDA and CDR2 SQIVND (reference sequence).